The 27 T cell receptor beta chains listed next were all sequenced from one sample in a study of blood T cell repertoires in COVID-19. Clones were read by immunoSEQ multiplex PCR, and TCRdb kept only the in-frame ones, dropping some. The table includes over 90,000 clones, approximately 81% detected once. The sequenced sample consisted of peripheral blood. These receptor sequences come from a man of 80 years or more with active or convalescent COVID-19.

The chain couples TRBV7-3 to TRBJ1-3; the D gene is possibly TRBD1 (6 bases). Germline CDR1 SGHTA, CDR2 FQGTGA. Trimming cost V 5 bases and J 4 bases, with 15 bases left between them. This CDR3 comprises 15 residues. The CDR3 bases are TGTGCCAGCAGCCGACGGATGGGGACAGGAAACACCATATATTTT. Amino acids: CASSRRMGTGNTIYF.

The chain couples TRBV18 to TRBJ1-1, with D tentatively TRBD1 (5 bases). V lost 3 bases and J lost 6, with 11 bases in between. The CDR3 length is 13 residues. Germline CDR1 and CDR2: KGHSH and LQKENI. CDR3 bases: TGTGCCAGCTCACCCTCTTTAGGGGCTGAAGCTTTCTTT. Its translation: CASSPSLGAEAFF.

This sequence joins TRBV7-9 and TRBJ2-2; TRBD1 aligns across 7 bases. J was trimmed by 4 bases and V by 10 bases; bases with no gene match: 9. The germline CDR1 and CDR2 sequences are SEHNR and FQNEAQ (reference sequence). This CDR3 is 14 amino acids long. The CDR3 DNA is TGTGCCACTAGCCCGGACAGGTTCACCGGGGAGCTGTTTTTT. Residues: CATSPDRFTGELFF. Full variable domain (rest looked up from reference TRBV7-9 and TRBJ2-2): DTGVSQNPRHKITKRGQNVTFRCDPISEHNRLYWYRQTLGQGPEFLTYFQNEAQLEKSRLLSDRFSAERPKGSFSTLEIQRTEQGDSAMYLCATSPDRFTGELFFGEGSRLTVL.

The chain carries TRBV25-1 and TRBJ2-7; possible D gene TRBD2, 6 bases. This CDR3 has 14 residues. CDR1 MGHDK and CDR2 SYGVNS come from the germline V gene. The V gene lost 3 bases and the J gene lost 7 bases, with 16 bases spanning the gap. DNA of the CDR3: TGTGCCAGCAGTGATCCCCCGCCGGAGGGAGAGCAGTACTTC. It yields the protein CASSDPPPEGEQYF.

The rearrangement uses TRBV4-3 and TRBJ2-5, with 9 bases that match TRBD1. The germline CDR1 and CDR2 sequences are LGHNA and YSLEER. The V and J ends lost 1 base and 6 bases, in that order; junction bases with no gene match: 9. CDR3 length equals 16 residues. CDR3 coding DNA: TGCGCCAGCAGCCAAGCCGGGACAGGGTTATTGAAGACCCAGTACTTC. Translation: CASSQAGTGLLKTQYF.

This chain joins TRBV6-6 and TRBJ2-3, with 9 bases matching TRBD2. The germline CDR1 and CDR2 sequences are MNHNY and SVGAGI (reference sequence). V was clipped by 6 bases and J by 5 bases; unmatched bases: 12. The CDR3 sequence is 16 residues long. The CDR3, as DNA: TGTGCCAGCAGCCTGACTGGCGGGGGGGCCGGAGATACGCAGTATTTT. Amino acids: CASSLTGGGAGDTQYF.

This clone was recorded a few times. The rearrangement uses TRBV5-1 and TRBJ1-1; possibly TRBD1 for D (6 bases). This CDR3 comprises 16 residues. The V end was cut by 1 base, the J end by 5 bases, with 18 bases between. CDR1 and CDR2 (germline): SGHRS, YFSETQ. In DNA form, the CDR3 reads TGCGCCAGCAGCTTGTCTGGACAGATCCGAGGTACTGAAGCTTTCTTT. Translating gives CASSLSGQIRGTEAFF.

The rearrangement joins TRBV6-6 to TRBJ1-5, with 7 bases identical to TRBD1. V dropped 6 bases and J dropped 0; count of bases not matched to a gene: 5. This CDR3 contains 15 residues. From germline, CDR1 is MNHNY and CDR2 SVGAGI (reference sequence). The CDR3 loop reads CASRAGTVSNQPQHF. The CDR3 coding sequence is TGTGCCAGCAGGGCAGGGACAGTTAGCAATCAGCCCCAGCATTTT.

The chain uses TRBV18 and TRBJ1-4, with TRBD1 as a possible D gene (5 bases). The CDR3 is 14 residues long. Germline values: CDR1 KGHSH, CDR2 LQKENI. Trimming left V 3 bases short and J 8 bases short, with 13 bases between. The DNA of the CDR3 is TGTGCCAGCTCACCGGACACGAGTGGAGAAAAACTGTTTTTT. Residues: CASSPDTSGEKLFF.

The chain joins TRBV7-9 to TRBJ1-5; 8 bases line up with TRBD1. The V gene's germline CDR1 is SEHNR and CDR2 FQNEAQ (reference sequence). The CDR3 loop spans 15 amino acids. V lost 3 bases and J lost 7; bases outside the gene matches: 8. The CDR3 here is CASSLTGVGNQPQHF. The CDR3 nucleotides are TGTGCCAGCAGCTTGACAGGGGTCGGGAACCAGCCCCAGCATTTT.

This clone was observed a single time. The chain's CDR3 is CASKLAGGPNEQFF. The CDR3 DNA follows: TGCGCCAGCAAACTAGCGGGGGGGCCTAATGAGCAGTTCTTC. The genes are TRBV10-2 and TRBJ2-1; 13 positions agree with TRBD2. Germline CDR1 WSHSY, CDR2 SAAADI. This CDR3 contains 14 residues. With 7 bases clipped from V and 7 bases from J, the junction kept 4 bases outside the gene matches.

The chain is built from TRBV19 and TRBJ1-5; TRBD1 is a possible D gene (6 bases). Per the germline V gene, CDR1 is LNHDA and CDR2 is SQIVND (reference sequence). V was shortened by 2 bases and J by 0 bases, with 14 bases between the two germline ends. There are 17 residues in the CDR3. The CDR3 DNA follows: TGTGCCAGTAGTATAAGCAGGGGCGCATATAGCAATCAGCCCCAGCATTTT. This encodes CASSISRGAYSNQPQHF.

This clone was seen a few times. This specimen includes other DNA sequences encoding the same CDR3. V usage is TRBV2 and J usage is TRBJ2-7; TRBD1 matches at 7 bases. There are 13 residues in the CDR3. CDR1 SNHLY and CDR2 FYNNEI come from the germline V gene. Trimming removed 7 bases from V and 2 bases from J; junction bases left unmatched: 5. The CDR3 loop reads CASTWDRAYEQYF. The CDR3 DNA reads TGTGCCAGCACCTGGGACAGAGCCTACGAGCAGTACTTC.

V is TRBV30 and J is TRBJ1-2, with 7 positions matching TRBD1. Germline assignment: CDR1 GTSNPN and CDR2 SVGIG (reference sequence). The CDR3 covers 16 residues. After removal of 1 base from V and 5 bases from J, the junction contained 13 bases not matched to a gene. The DNA for the CDR3 is TGTGCCTGGAGTGCGGGACAGAGGGGGAGATGGTATGGCTACACCTTC. Translating it yields CAWSAGQRGRWYGYTF. Complete variable domain (other parts from reference TRBV30 and TRBJ1-2): SQTIHQWPATLVQPVGSPLSLECTVEGTSNPNLYWYRQAAGRGLQLLFYSVGIGQISSEVPQNLSASRPQDRQFILSSKKLLLSDSGFYLCAWSAGQRGRWYGYTFGSGTRLTVV.

The V gene is TRBV27, the J gene TRBJ1-1, with D maybe TRBD1 (6 bases). CDR1 and CDR2 from the germline V gene are MNHEY and SMNVEV (reference sequence). Trimming left V 11 bases short and J 1 base short, with 14 bases between. The CDR3 is made up of 13 amino acids. The CDR3 DNA is TGTGCCTTCCGGACAGAACCGAACACTGAAGCTTTCTTT. It translates to CAFRTEPNTEAFF.

This clone was seen a few times. The chain uses TRBV3-1 (or the pseudogene TRBV3-2) and TRBJ1-2; TRBD1 is a possible D gene (5 bases). V was pared by 1 base and J by 4 bases, with 13 bases between. The CDR3 consists of 15 residues. The germline CDR1 and CDR2 sequences are LGHDT and YNNKEL (reference sequence). The CDR3 spells CASSQAPTAGYGYTF. Written as DNA, the CDR3 is TGTGCCAGCAGCCAAGCCCCGACAGCGGGCTATGGCTACACCTTC.

The chain has TRBV19 and TRBJ1-6; D gene ambiguous. Germline-derived CDR1 and CDR2 are LNHDA and SQIVND (reference sequence). The CDR3 contains 14 residues. V was clipped by 2 bases and J by 5 bases, with 7 bases between them. CDR3 sequence: CASSISEDNSPLHF. The CDR3 DNA sequence: TGTGCCAGTAGTATATCGGAGGATAATTCACCCCTCCACTTT.

The rearrangement uses TRBV19 and TRBJ1-4; 7 nucleotides line up with TRBD1. The CDR3 loop spans 17 amino acids. The germline V gene encodes CDR1 LNHDA and CDR2 SQIVND (reference sequence). J gave up 0 bases and V 5 bases, and 9 bases lay outside the gene matches. The CDR3 nucleotides read TGTGCCAGTAGTCCTCGGACAGGAACGCCAACTAATGAAAAACTGTTTTTT. Protein sequence: CASSPRTGTPTNEKLFF. Full variable domain (missing parts from reference TRBV19 and TRBJ1-4): DGGITQSPKYLFRKEGQNVTLSCEQNLNHDAMYWYRQDPGQGLRLIYYSQIVNDFQKGDIAEGYSVSREKKESFPLTVTSAQKNPTAFYLCASSPRTGTPTNEKLFFGSGTQLSVL.

This sequence joins TRBV5-1 and TRBJ2-6, with 9 bases lining up with TRBD1. The ends lost 3 bases at V and 1 base at J; junction bases unmatched: 2. Germline V CDR1 and CDR2: SGHRS, YFSETQ. The CDR3 is 16 residues long. The CDR3 is CASSWGQGSGANVLTF. The CDR3, as DNA: TGCGCCAGCAGCTGGGGACAGGGATCTGGGGCCAACGTCCTGACTTTC.

The rearrangement uses TRBV29-1 and TRBJ1-3; the D is unclear. The germline V gene has CDR1 SQVTM and CDR2 ANQGSEA. V shed 7 bases and J shed 3 bases, with 10 bases lying between them. This CDR3 is 12 amino acids long. The CDR3: CSGETNGNTIYF. The CDR3 DNA is TGCAGCGGCGAAACTAATGGAAACACCATATATTTT. Complete variable domain (other parts from reference TRBV29-1 and TRBJ1-3): SAVISQKPSRDICQRGTSLTIQCQVDSQVTMMFWYRQQPGQSLTLIATANQGSEATYESGFVIDKFPISRPNLTFSTLTVSNMSPEDSSIYLCSGETNGNTIYFGEGSWLTVV.

The genes are TRBV10-2 and TRBJ2-6; TRBD2 matches at 12 bases. The CDR3 covers 17 residues. The J segment lost 1 base and the V segment lost 4 bases, leaving 2 bases of the junction unmatched. Germline V CDR1 and CDR2: WSHSY, SAAADI. CDR3 nucleotide sequence: TGCGCCAGCAGTGCTCTAGCGGGGGGGTCTGGGGCCAACGTCCTGACTTTC. Protein sequence: CASSALAGGSGANVLTF.

This clone was seen once. The chain links TRBV3-1 (or the pseudogene TRBV3-2) to TRBJ1-3; D might be TRBD1 (5 bases). The CDR3 totals 14 residues. Trimming left V 8 bases short and J 8 bases short, with 19 bases between. Germline V CDR1 and CDR2: LGHDT, YNNKEL (reference sequence). The DNA of the CDR3 is TGTGCCAGCCAAGGGTTCGGGACTTGGGACACCATATATTTT. It yields the protein CASQGFGTWDTIYF.

The chain joins TRBV5-5 to TRBJ2-5; perhaps TRBD1 as D (6 bases). The V end was cut by 2 bases, the J end by 2 bases, with 13 bases between. CDR3 length equals 15 residues. The germline gives CDR1 SGHKS, CDR2 YYEKEE (reference sequence). This chain's CDR3 is CASSLGQTGQETQYF. In nucleotides, the CDR3 is TGTGCCAGCAGCTTAGGTCAGACAGGACAAGAGACCCAGTACTTC.

The rearrangement uses TRBV7-8 and TRBJ2-1; D unresolved. This CDR3 is 12 amino acids long. The germline V gene encodes CDR1 SGHVS and CDR2 FQNEAQ. V lost 5 bases and J 7 bases, leaving 9 bases between the germline ends. The DNA of the CDR3 is TGTGCCAGCAGCCCCCACTCAAATGAGCAGTTCTTC. Translating it yields CASSPHSNEQFF. Variable domain in full (rest from reference TRBV7-8 and TRBJ2-1): GAGVSQSPRYKVAKRGQDVALRCDPISGHVSLFWYQQALGQGPEFLTYFQNEAQLDKSGLPSDRFFAERPEGSVSTLKIQRTQQEDSAVYLCASSPHSNEQFFGPGTRLTVL.

The J gene is TRBJ2-5, the V gene TRBV15; 7 bases match TRBD2. CDR1 and CDR2 (germline): LNHNV, YYDKDF (reference sequence). Germline trimming cut 0 bases from V and 5 bases from J; bases unmatched to any gene: 3. This CDR3 region has 14 residues. Here the CDR3 reads CATSRDLGGETQYF. In DNA form, the CDR3 reads TGTGCCACCAGCAGAGACCTGGGAGGGGAGACCCAGTACTTC.

Here the CDR3 reads CASSPPVGARNTIYF. The CDR3 bases are TGTGCCAGCAGTCCGCCTGTGGGGGCCCGAAACACCATATATTTT. V and J are TRBV28 and TRBJ1-3, with D possibly matching TRBD1 (6 bases). Germline loops: CDR1 MDHEN, CDR2 SYDVKM. The V and J ends lost 5 bases and 5 bases respectively, with 16 bases between them. This CDR3 spans 15 amino acids.

The chain couples TRBV3-1 (or the pseudogene TRBV3-2) to TRBJ1-4; 7 nucleotides match TRBD1. Germline V gene sequence: CDR1 LGHDT, CDR2 YNNKEL (reference sequence). The CDR3 has 16 residues. After removal of 1 base from V and 4 bases from J, the junction contained 6 bases not matched to a gene. CDR3 protein: CASSQGPTGINEKLFF. CDR3 sequence (DNA): TGTGCCAGCAGCCAAGGACCGACAGGGATTAATGAAAAACTGTTTTTT.